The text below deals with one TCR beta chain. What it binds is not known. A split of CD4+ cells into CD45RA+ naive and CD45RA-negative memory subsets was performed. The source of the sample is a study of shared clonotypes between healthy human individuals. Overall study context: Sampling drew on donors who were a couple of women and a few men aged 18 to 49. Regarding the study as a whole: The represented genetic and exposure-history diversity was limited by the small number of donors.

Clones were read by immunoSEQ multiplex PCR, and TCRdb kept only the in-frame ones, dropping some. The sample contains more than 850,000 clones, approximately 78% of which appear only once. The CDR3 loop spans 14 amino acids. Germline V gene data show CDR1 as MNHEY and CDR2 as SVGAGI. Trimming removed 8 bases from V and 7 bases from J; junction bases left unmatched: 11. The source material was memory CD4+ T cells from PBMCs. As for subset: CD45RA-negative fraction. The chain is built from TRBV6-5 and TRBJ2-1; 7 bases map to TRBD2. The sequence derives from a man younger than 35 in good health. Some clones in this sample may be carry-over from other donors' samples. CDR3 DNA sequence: TGTGCCAGCCGGGAGGCTGAACGCATGAATGAGCAGTTCTTC. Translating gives CASREAERMNEQFF.